The 16 T cell receptor beta chains below come from one sample, sequenced in a study of early T cells in non-severe SARS-CoV-2 infection. MiXCR, applied by TCRdb to the 5' RACE reads, yields one record per CDR3 protein. The repertoire includes more than 50,000 distinct CDR3 sequences, 5.6% of them detected once, and approximately 6.3% sits in the top ten. Sequenced input: whole blood. The receptors were sampled from an adult who was a healthcare worker with PCR-confirmed SARS-CoV-2 infection or an uninfected control (not recorded which).

This rearrangement joins TRBV12-3 or TRBV12-4 to TRBJ2-3; tentative D call: TRBD2 (5 bases). The CDR3 is 14 amino acids. V gave up 8 bases and J gave up 2 bases, with 14 bases separating them. The CDR3 loop reads CASAKERITDTQYF. The CDR3 nucleotides are TGTGCCAGCGCGAAGGAGCGGATCACAGATACGCAGTATTTT.

The gene calls are TRBV24-1 and TRBJ2-5; 9 nucleotides match TRBD1. Germline V lookup: CDR1 KGHDR, CDR2 SFDVKD. The junction had 9 bases not matched to a gene; V was cut back by 9 bases and J by 5 bases. The CDR3 length is 14 residues. CDR3 bases: TGTGCCACCCGAAAACAGGGGGCGAAGGAGACCCAGTACTTC. Its protein is CATRKQGAKETQYF.

This clonotype appeared many times. The junction departs from the called germline gene at one end, perhaps through a read error. The gene calls are TRBV20-1 and TRBJ1-2, with D possibly TRBD1 on 5 matching bases. The CDR3 length is 15 residues. Germline CDR1 reads DFQATT; CDR2 reads SNEGSKA (reference sequence). The CDR3 here is CSARDLSGINSGYTF. In DNA form, the CDR3 reads TGCAGTGCTAGAGATCTTTCAGGGATCAACTCTGGCTACACCTTC.

Ten or more counts support this clonotype. This chain connects TRBV12-3 or TRBV12-4 to TRBJ1-2; no firm D call. Between the trimmed V and J ends, which lost 4 bases and 6 bases, there was a span of 15 bases. The CDR3 is made up of 14 amino acids. DNA of the CDR3: TGTGCCAGCAGTTCACCGGACGGTTGGAATGGCTACACCTTC. It codes for CASSSPDGWNGYTF.

The chain employs TRBV4-2 and TRBJ1-4; D gene uncertain. Deletions cut 0 bases from V and 8 bases from J, with 4 bases between. The CDR3 contains 12 residues. Germline CDR1 is LGHNA and CDR2 is YNFKEQ. The CDR3, as DNA: TGTGCCAGCAGCCAAGATTGGGAAAAACTGTTTTTT. Amino acid sequence: CASSQDWEKLFF.

V usage is TRBV6-2 or TRBV6-3 and J usage is TRBJ2-1; possible D gene TRBD1, 6 bases. This CDR3 contains 14 residues. The germline V and J ends were trimmed by 3 bases and 5 bases, with 11 bases remaining between them. Germline CDR1 MNHEY, CDR2 SVGEGT. CDR3 in amino acids: CASSYVDSNNEQFF. In DNA form, the CDR3 reads TGTGCCAGCAGTTATGTGGACAGCAACAATGAGCAGTTCTTC.

About this clonotype itself: This may stem from a read error, because a much larger clone lies one nucleotide away. The V gene is TRBV11-2, the J gene TRBJ2-5, with TRBD2 identical over 8 bases. This CDR3 contains 17 residues. Per the germline V gene, CDR1 is SGHAT and CDR2 is FQNNGV. V trimming: 6 bases; J trimming: 2 bases; junction bases outside the gene matches: 14. The CDR3 nucleotides read TGTGCCAGCAGACCCACGGGCGGGAGGTCTCGGCAAGAGACCCAGTACTTC. Translated: CASRPTGGRSRQETQYF. The whole variable domain, filled in from reference TRBV11-2 and TRBJ2-5, reads EAGVAQSPRYKIIEKRQSVAFWCNPISGHATLYWYQQILGQGPKLLIQFQNNGVVDDSQLPKDRFSAERLKGVDSTLKIQPAKLEDSAVYLCASRPTGGRSRQETQYFGPGTRLLVL.

This sequence joins TRBV29-1 and TRBJ2-7; D unresolved. The V end was cut by 3 bases, the J end by 2 bases, with 14 bases between. CDR1 and CDR2 (germline): SQVTM, ANQGSEA. The CDR3 loop spans 14 amino acids. The CDR3 loop is CSVDSTSGTYEQYF. The CDR3 region has the DNA TGCAGCGTTGACTCGACTTCAGGAACCTACGAGCAGTACTTC.

This clonotype was counted many times. The genes are TRBV7-2 and TRBJ2-7; tentatively, D is TRBD2 (5 bases). With 4 bases removed from V and 3 bases from J, the gap between germline ends came to 7 bases. The germline V gene encodes CDR1 SGHTA and CDR2 FQGNSA. CDR3 length equals 12 residues. The CDR3 reads CASSSDFYEQYF. The CDR3 nucleotides are TGTGCCAGCAGCTCGGACTTCTACGAGCAGTACTTC.

Ten or more counts support this clonotype. This chain links TRBV20-1 with TRBJ2-1; 14 positions match TRBD2. J lost 10 bases, V lost 0 bases, and 11 bases had no gene match. The CDR3 covers 17 residues. CDR1 is DFQATT and CDR2 is SNEGSKA in the germline V gene (reference sequence). CDR3 amino acids: CSARDITGLAGEGEQFF. In DNA, the CDR3 is TGCAGTGCTAGAGATATCACGGGACTAGCGGGAGAGGGGGAGCAGTTCTTC.

Many counts were recorded for this clonotype. The V and J genes are TRBV28 and TRBJ2-1; tentatively, D is TRBD2 (5 bases). Trimming cost V 10 bases and J 12 bases, with 22 bases left between them. Germline assignment: CDR1 MDHEN and CDR2 SYDVKM. There are 13 residues in the CDR3. In DNA, the CDR3 is TGTGCCATACTCGGTAGAGGGCATGAGGGGCAGTTCTTC. This gives the protein CAILGRGHEGQFF. The whole variable domain, filled in from reference TRBV28 and TRBJ2-1, reads DVKVTQSSRYLVKRTGEKVFLECVQDMDHENMFWYRQDPGLGLRLIYFSYDVKMKEKGDIPEGYSVSREKKERFSLILESASTNQTSMYLCAILGRGHEGQFFGPGTRLTVL.

Concerning this clonotype: Relative to the germline gene, one junction end is altered; a read error may explain this. V usage is TRBV12-3 or TRBV12-4 and J usage is TRBJ2-7, with 8 positions matching TRBD2. CDR3 length: 15 amino acids. For the CDR3, the DNA is TGTGCCAGCAGTAGGGGACTAGGACGGTCCTACGAGAAGTACTTC. It translates to CASSRGLGRSYEKYF.

This clonotype has ten or more counts. The chain combines TRBV19 with TRBJ2-4; D is unclear. Trimming removed 3 bases at V and 0 bases at J, with 9 bases between. The CDR3 runs 15 residues. Germline CDR1 LNHDA, CDR2 SQIVND (reference sequence). CDR3 protein: CASSISLGAKNIQYF. CDR3 DNA sequence: TGTGCCAGTAGTATCTCGTTAGGAGCCAAAAACATTCAGTACTTC.

About this clonotype itself: This may be a read error, as it is one base from a much larger clone. The CDR3 DNA reads TGTGCCAGTAAAACAGGGGGAATGGAGTCCCAGTACTTC. Translating it yields CASKTGGMESQYF. This sequence joins TRBV19 and TRBJ2-5; 8 bases fit TRBD1. Germline V gives CDR1 LNHDA, CDR2 SQIVND (reference sequence). V lost 7 bases, J lost 9 bases, and 10 bases stayed unmatched. The CDR3 has 13 amino acids. The full variable domain, with the rest looked up from reference TRBV19 and TRBJ2-5, is DGGITQSPKYLFRKEGQNVTLSCEQNLNHDAMYWYRQDPGQGLRLIYYSQIVNDFQKGDIAEGYSVSREKKESFPLTVTSAQKNPTAFYLCASKTGGMESQYFGPGTRLLVL.

The rearrangement uses TRBV5-4 and TRBJ2-7; the D gene is possibly TRBD2 (6 bases). Germline-derived CDR1 and CDR2 are SGHNT and YYREEE (reference sequence). V was shortened by 4 bases and J by 5 bases, with 19 bases between the two germline ends. The CDR3 is 15 amino acids. CDR3 in amino acids: CASSHAGRELHEQYF. As DNA, the CDR3 is TGTGCCAGCAGCCATGCCGGCCGGGAGCTCCACGAGCAGTACTTC.

Of note for this clonotype: This could be a read error, since a much larger clone is one nucleotide away. Given the absence of the conserved phenylalanine or tryptophan at the CDR3 end, a read error is likely. The DNA is omitted, as the CDR3 cannot be located on it reliably, and the CDR3 follows TCRdb's listing. The gene calls are TRBV12-2 and TRBJ2-6. TRBV12-2 is assigned pseudogene status. The length of the CDR3 is 14 amino acids, counting both ends. This CDR3 is CASRLGPGANVLTS.